A single sample is the source of the 15 T cell receptor beta chains below, sequenced in a study of a mutant IDH1 vaccine in newly diagnosed glioma. Clones were sequenced by immunoSEQ multiplex PCR, and TCRdb holds only the in-frame ones, with some missing. The data hold 30,000 to 40,000 clones, with 70% to 85% observed a single time. No antigen has been identified for these receptors. Specified time point: week 5, during vaccination. Doses consisted of 300 ug of mutant IDH1 20-mer peptide each, paired with topical imiquimod. The sample here was PBMCs, taken from a glioma patient whose treatment included an IDH1 peptide vaccine. Source of these receptors: a man aged 25-45 years with glioma.

V and J are TRBV30 and TRBJ1-5; D unresolved. This CDR3 spans 14 amino acids. V lost 0 bases, J lost 1 base, and 7 bases lay in between. Germline V gene sequence: CDR1 GTSNPN, CDR2 SVGIG (reference sequence). In DNA, the CDR3 is TGTGCCTGGAGTGTGAAGGGAAGCAATCAGCCCCAGCATTTT. Protein product: CAWSVKGSNQPQHF.

The rearrangement joins TRBV19 to TRBJ2-3, with a tentative D call TRBD2 (6 bases). The V end was cut by 4 bases, the J end by 6 bases, with 11 bases between. The CDR3 loop spans 13 amino acids. Germline V gene lookup returns CDR1 LNHDA and CDR2 SQIVND (reference sequence). The CDR3 DNA sequence: TGTGCCAGTAGTACTGGACTATCCGATACGCAGTATTTT. Translated: CASSTGLSDTQYF. The variable domain in full, completed from reference TRBV19 and TRBJ2-3, reads DGGITQSPKYLFRKEGQNVTLSCEQNLNHDAMYWYRQDPGQGLRLIYYSQIVNDFQKGDIAEGYSVSREKKESFPLTVTSAQKNPTAFYLCASSTGLSDTQYFGPGTRLTVL.

CDR3: CASSSGGRQGGETQYF. The CDR3 nucleotides read TGTGCCAGCAGCTCGGGGGGACGACAGGGGGGAGAGACCCAGTACTTC. This chain uses TRBV5-6 with TRBJ2-5; 9 nucleotides match TRBD1. CDR1 and CDR2 from the germline V gene are SGHDT and YYEEEE. V lost 3 bases, J lost 4 bases, and 10 bases stayed unmatched. The CDR3 totals 16 residues.

This rearrangement joins TRBV2 to TRBJ2-4; a weak D match, TRBD1 (5 bases). The CDR3 sequence is 14 residues long. The V gene lost 3 bases and the J gene lost 9 bases, with 15 bases spanning the gap. Germline V CDR1 and CDR2: SNHLY, FYNNEI. The CDR3 DNA is TGTGCCAGCAGTGAGACTCAGGGCCTAGGCATTCAGTACTTC. It specifies CASSETQGLGIQYF. Based on the CDR3 plus reference TRBV2 and TRBJ2-4, the full variable domain is EPEVTQTPSHQVTQMGQEVILRCVPISNHLYFYWYRQILGQKVEFLVSFYNNEISEKSEIFDDQFSVERPDGSNFTLKIRSTKLEDSAMYFCASSETQGLGIQYFGAGTRLSVL.

The genes are TRBV6-5 and TRBJ2-5; 12 bases line up with TRBD2. The V and J ends lost 0 bases and 9 bases, in that order; junction bases with no gene match: 5. CDR1 is MNHEY and CDR2 is SVGAGI in the germline V gene. This CDR3 spans 15 amino acids. CDR3 nucleotides: TGTGCCAGCAGTTACTCGAGGACTAGCGGGGTGTCCCAGTACTTC. Its protein product is CASSYSRTSGVSQYF.

V gene TRBV4-2 combines with J gene TRBJ2-5; D is ambiguous. V lost 0 bases and J lost 5, with 10 bases in between. The length of the CDR3 is 14 residues. In germline, CDR1 is LGHNA, CDR2 YNFKEQ. The CDR3 here is CASSQDLLGETQYF. CDR3 nucleotides: TGTGCCAGCAGCCAAGATCTATTGGGGGAGACCCAGTACTTC.

The J gene is TRBJ1-1, the V gene TRBV5-4; TRBD1 agrees at 7 bases. CDR3 length: 13 amino acids. Looked up from germline, CDR1 is SGHNT and CDR2 is YYREEE (reference sequence). The ends lost 0 bases at V and 4 bases at J; junction bases unmatched: 0. CDR3 sequence: CASSLDRGTEAFF. The DNA of the CDR3 is TGTGCCAGCAGCTTGGACAGGGGCACTGAAGCTTTCTTT. Looking up the rest from reference TRBV5-4 and TRBJ1-1 gives the full variable domain: ETGVTQSPTHLIKTRGQQVTLRCSSQSGHNTVSWYQQALGQGPQFIFQYYREEENGRGNFPPRFSGLQFPNYSSELNVNALELDDSALYLCASSLDRGTEAFFGQGTRLTVV.

This rearrangement joins TRBV5-4 to TRBJ1-2, with TRBD1 matching over 8 bases. The germline V gene has CDR1 SGHNT and CDR2 YYREEE (reference sequence). CDR3 length: 14 amino acids. The J segment lost 8 bases and the V segment lost 0 bases, leaving 6 bases of the junction unmatched. The CDR3 DNA reads as TGTGCCAGCAGCTTGGGGGACAGGTCTCAAGGCTACACCTTC. It specifies CASSLGDRSQGYTF.

The chain combines TRBV4-1 with TRBJ2-3, with D possibly being TRBD1 (6 bases). Germline CDR1 reads MGHRA; CDR2 reads YSYEKL. The CDR3 sequence is 16 residues long. V lost 1 base and J 2 bases, leaving 13 bases between the germline ends. The CDR3 loop reads CASSQAPGTFTDTQYF. The CDR3 DNA follows: TGCGCCAGCAGCCAAGCACCAGGGACATTCACAGATACGCAGTATTTT.

This rearrangement joins TRBV19 to TRBJ2-4; possible D gene TRBD2, 5 bases. The V end was cut by 7 bases, the J end by 4 bases, with 14 bases between. The CDR3 is 14 amino acids. Per germline, CDR1 LNHDA and CDR2 SQIVND (reference sequence). The CDR3 loop reads CASNDPQRKNIQYF. In nucleotides, the CDR3 is TGTGCCAGTAACGACCCTCAGCGGAAAAACATTCAGTACTTC. The complete variable domain, with remaining parts taken from reference TRBV19 and TRBJ2-4, reads DGGITQSPKYLFRKEGQNVTLSCEQNLNHDAMYWYRQDPGQGLRLIYYSQIVNDFQKGDIAEGYSVSREKKESFPLTVTSAQKNPTAFYLCASNDPQRKNIQYFGAGTRLSVL.

This chain links TRBV5-6 with TRBJ2-2, with D tentatively TRBD2 (6 bases). Germline V CDR1 and CDR2: SGHDT, YYEEEE. V lost 5 bases to trimming and J lost 1 base, with 15 bases between them. The CDR3 has 16 amino acids. CDR3: CASSRGDRQNTGELFF. As DNA, the CDR3 is TGTGCCAGCAGTCGCGGGGACCGCCAGAACACCGGGGAGCTGTTTTTT.

This rearrangement joins TRBV2 to TRBJ1-3, with D unresolved. CDR1 SNHLY and CDR2 FYNNEI come from the germline V gene. Trimming cost V 3 bases and J 0 bases, with 12 bases left between them. There are 16 residues in the CDR3. The CDR3 nucleotides read TGTGCCAGCAGTGAGAGGACGGTGGACTCTGGAAACACCATATATTTT. This codes for CASSERTVDSGNTIYF.

The CDR3 region has the DNA TGTGCCAGCAGTCCTTACAATCTCCAAGAGACCCAGTACTTC. Translation gives CASSPYNLQETQYF. J is TRBJ2-5 and V is TRBV27; unclear D gene. CDR1 MNHEY and CDR2 SMNVEV come from the germline V gene (reference sequence). Trimming left V 5 bases short and J 1 base short, with 11 bases between. There are 14 residues in the CDR3.

CDR3 bases: TGTGCCAGCAGCCCCGGGGGGACCCAGTACTTC. It encodes CASSPGGTQYF. The chain couples TRBV27 to TRBJ2-5; tentative D call: TRBD2 (6 bases). Germline loops: CDR1 MNHEY, CDR2 SMNVEV (reference sequence). The CDR3 covers 11 residues. V gave up 6 bases and J gave up 7 bases, with 9 bases separating them.

A single count supports this clone. The genes are TRBV5-1 and TRBJ2-3; unclear D gene. Germline V gives CDR1 SGHRS, CDR2 YFSETQ. The CDR3 is 17 residues long. V gave up 4 bases and J gave up 6 bases, with 24 bases separating them. Written as DNA, the CDR3 is TGCGCCAGCAGCGTTGGTTATAAACAAACGAACGGGGATACGCAGTATTTT. Its translation is CASSVGYKQTNGDTQYF.